The 12 T cell receptor beta chains reported below all come from one sample, sequenced in a study of T cell therapy after organ transplantation. These receptors lack a known antigen. Sequenced by immunoSEQ multiplex PCR; TCRdb stores in-frame clones only, minus some. In the table there are 15,000 to 20,000 clones, 65% to 85% of which are singletons. Time point of the sample: 4-8 weeks after completion of therapy. The sequenced sample was CD8+ T cells from blood, obtained after autologous CMV-specific T cell therapy. All receptors derive from a human patient who had received a solid organ transplant and had CMV disease. Some T cells may be supplied by the graft donor.

V usage is TRBV12-5 and J usage is TRBJ2-5; 8 bases agree with TRBD2. V shed 4 bases and J 3 bases; nucleotides not matched to a gene: 16. Germline CDR1 is LGHNT and CDR2 is FRNRAP. CDR3 length: 18 residues. The DNA of the CDR3 is TGTGCTAGTGGTTCCCGCGGGGCTAAACGAGCGGGAGAAGAGACCCAGTACTTC. It yields the protein CASGSRGAKRAGEETQYF.

About this clone: Other DNA sequences within the sample encode an identical CDR3. The genes are TRBV5-5 and TRBJ2-1; D tentatively reads TRBD1 or TRBD2 (5 bases each). V was shortened by 0 bases and J by 1 base, with 11 bases between the two germline ends. The CDR3 contains 16 residues. Per germline, CDR1 SGHKS and CDR2 YYEKEE (reference sequence). The CDR3 here is CASSLAGWGSYNEQFF. The CDR3 nucleotides are TGTGCCAGCAGCTTGGCCGGGTGGGGGTCCTACAATGAGCAGTTCTTC.

CDR3 nucleotide sequence: TGTGCCAGCAGTTTATGGGGGGACGTAAGCGAGCAGTACTTC. Its translation: CASSLWGDVSEQYF. The genes are TRBV28 and TRBJ2-7, with D perhaps being TRBD1 or TRBD2 (5 bases each). The V gene's germline CDR1 is MDHEN and CDR2 SYDVKM. V lost 0 bases and J lost 6, with 12 bases in between. The CDR3 sequence is 14 residues long.

This clone was seen a single time. The J gene is TRBJ2-6, the V gene TRBV11-3, with 7 positions matching TRBD2. This CDR3 has 15 amino acids. V lost 5 bases and J lost 2; bases outside the gene matches: 3. Germline CDR1 and CDR2: SGHNT and YENEEA. CDR3 sequence reads: CASSGGRAGANVLTF. CDR3 sequence (DNA): TGTGCCAGCAGCGGGGGGAGGGCTGGGGCCAACGTCCTGACTTTC. The full variable domain, in which reference TRBV11-3 and TRBJ2-6 provide the parts outside the CDR3, is EAGVVQSPRYKIIEKKQPVAFWCNPISGHNTLYWYLQNLGQGPELLIRYENEEAVDDSQLPKDRFSAERLKGVDSTLKIQPAELGDSAVYLCASSGGRAGANVLTFGAGSRLTVL.

This clone was picked up one time. V gene TRBV19 combines with J gene TRBJ2-7; D remains ambiguous. From germline, CDR1 is LNHDA and CDR2 SQIVND (reference sequence). Trimming took off 3 bases at V and 3 bases at J, with 12 bases between the two ends. CDR3 size: 14 residues. CDR3 sequence: CASSIGKTYYEQYF. The CDR3 bases are TGTGCCAGTAGTATTGGTAAGACATACTACGAGCAGTACTTC.

The CDR3: CASSWDRGRLQETQYF. The CDR3 DNA follows: TGTGCCAGCAGTTGGGACAGGGGGCGCCTCCAAGAGACCCAGTACTTC. The rearrangement joins TRBV27 to TRBJ2-5, with TRBD1 matching 12 bases. Germline CDR1 reads MNHEY; CDR2 reads SMNVEV (reference sequence). CDR3 length equals 16 residues. Trimming took 4 bases from V and 1 from J; bases not matched to a gene: 4.

The rearrangement uses TRBV7-9 and TRBJ2-3; the D gene is possibly TRBD2 (6 bases). This CDR3 is built from 15 residues. Germline values: CDR1 SEHNR, CDR2 FQNEAQ (reference sequence). V was shortened by 2 bases and J by 2 bases, with 11 bases between the two germline ends. The CDR3 spells CASSLYWRDTDTQYF. Written as DNA, the CDR3 is TGTGCCAGCAGCTTATATTGGCGGGACACAGATACGCAGTATTTT.

The chain links TRBV29-1 to TRBJ2-7; no clear D gene. Trimming cost V 3 bases and J 5 bases, with 11 bases left between them. This CDR3 is built from 12 residues. CDR1 SQVTM and CDR2 ANQGSEA come from the germline V gene. The CDR3: CSVDITGNEQYF. CDR3 nucleotides: TGCAGCGTTGACATTACGGGTAACGAGCAGTACTTC.

The chain employs TRBV5-1 and TRBJ2-1; tentative D call: TRBD1 (5 bases). V was shortened by 4 bases and J by 0 bases, with 17 bases between the two germline ends. The CDR3 runs to 17 residues. Germline V gene data show CDR1 as SGHRS and CDR2 as YFSETQ. The CDR3 is CASSQKPTASSYNEQFF. The CDR3 DNA is TGCGCCAGCAGCCAGAAGCCGACAGCGAGCTCCTACAATGAGCAGTTCTTC.

Only one count was recorded for this clone. V is TRBV6-5 and J is TRBJ2-7; 11 bases align to TRBD2. The length of the CDR3 is 15 residues. The J segment lost 1 base and the V segment lost 5 bases, leaving 4 bases of the junction unmatched. Germline CDR1 and CDR2: MNHEY and SVGAGI. Here the CDR3 DNA reads TGTGCCAGCAGTCTCACTAGCGGGAGATCCTACGAGCAGTACTTC. It yields the protein CASSLTSGRSYEQYF.

This chain joins TRBV9 and TRBJ2-1; D gene uncertain. The V gene lost 4 bases and the J gene lost 8 bases, with 28 bases spanning the gap. This CDR3 region has 18 residues. Per germline, CDR1 SGDLS and CDR2 YYNGEE. In nucleotides, the CDR3 is TGTGCCAGCAGCACAAGTAGTAGTGGGATGGGCCCATGGGATGAGCAGTTCTTC. Translated: CASSTSSSGMGPWDEQFF. Drawing the rest from reference TRBV9 and TRBJ2-1, the complete variable domain is DSGVTQTPKHLITATGQRVTLRCSPRSGDLSVYWYQQSLDQGLQFLIQYYNGEERAKGNILERFSAQQFPDLHSELNLSSLELGDSALYFCASSTSSSGMGPWDEQFFGPGTRLTVL.

The chain uses TRBV2 and TRBJ1-5; D may be TRBD1 (6 bases). With 0 bases removed from V and 9 bases from J, the gap between germline ends came to 9 bases. The CDR3 spans 13 residues. Germline loops: CDR1 SNHLY, CDR2 FYNNEI. Written as DNA, the CDR3 is TGTGCCAGCAGTGAAGCGCTCAGGGGGCCCCAGCATTTT. This translates into CASSEALRGPQHF.